The 30 T cell receptor beta chains below come from one sample, sequenced in a study of shared clonotypes between healthy human individuals. Produced via immunoSEQ multiplex PCR; TCRdb's table is partial and in-frame only. The sample shows about 510,000 clones, more than 65% of them seen only once. Specimen: PBMCs. These receptors all come from a woman between 40 and 55 years old in good health. Some clones in this sample may be carry-over from other donors' samples.

This clone was picked up a small number of times. The V call is TRBV5-1, the J call TRBJ2-7, with 10 bases that match TRBD2. CDR3 length: 16 amino acids. CDR1 SGHRS and CDR2 YFSETQ come from the germline V gene. Unmatched junction bases numbered 6, after V lost 1 base and J lost 2 bases. The DNA of the CDR3 is TGCGCCAGCAGCTTGAGAGCGGGAGGGAGGCCCTACGAGCAGTACTTC. Protein sequence: CASSLRAGGRPYEQYF. Filled out from reference TRBV5-1 and TRBJ2-7, the complete variable domain reads KAGVTQTPRYLIKTRGQQVTLSCSPISGHRSVSWYQQTPGQGLQFLFEYFSETQRNKGNFPGRFSGRQFSNSRSEMNVSTLELGDSALYLCASSLRAGGRPYEQYFGPGTRLTVT.

CDR3 DNA: TGTGCCAGCCCCCCCGGTGGCAGAGATAATGAAAAACTGTTTTTT. Protein product: CASPPGGRDNEKLFF. This chain connects TRBV27 to TRBJ1-4; D ambiguous. CDR3 length: 15 residues. Germline CDR1 is MNHEY and CDR2 is SMNVEV (reference sequence). The ends were cut back, 8 bases at V and 4 bases at J, with 17 bases in the middle. The complete variable domain, with remaining parts taken from reference TRBV27 and TRBJ1-4, reads EAQVTQNPRYLITVTGKKLTVTCSQNMNHEYMSWYRQDPGLGLRQIYYSMNVEVTDKGDVPEGYKVSRKEKRNFPLILESPSPNQTSLYFCASPPGGRDNEKLFFGSGTQLSVL.

The chain has TRBV7-8 and TRBJ2-5; 10 bases line up with TRBD2. Germline loops: CDR1 SGHVS, CDR2 FQNEAQ. This CDR3 is built from 16 residues. Trimming removed 2 bases from V and 2 bases from J; junction bases left unmatched: 5. The CDR3: CASSLTLTSGQETQYF. DNA for the CDR3: TGTGCCAGCAGCTTAACCTTGACTAGCGGGCAAGAGACCCAGTACTTC. Supplemented by reference TRBV7-8 and TRBJ2-5, the full variable domain reads GAGVSQSPRYKVAKRGQDVALRCDPISGHVSLFWYQQALGQGPEFLTYFQNEAQLDKSGLPSDRFFAERPEGSVSTLKIQRTQQEDSAVYLCASSLTLTSGQETQYFGPGTRLLVL.

V usage is TRBV28 and J usage is TRBJ1-2; 8 bases match TRBD1. V trimming: 5 bases; J trimming: 9 bases; junction bases outside the gene matches: 11. The CDR3 covers 14 residues. Per germline, CDR1 MDHEN and CDR2 SYDVKM. DNA of the CDR3: TGTGCCAGCAGTCCCCAGACAGGGGATAGGAGCTACACCTTC. The encoded protein is CASSPQTGDRSYTF.

The sample holds a few counts of this clone. The V and J genes are TRBV30 and TRBJ1-5; 11 bases map to TRBD1. This CDR3 has 13 amino acids. Germline V gene data show CDR1 as GTSNPN and CDR2 as SVGIG (reference sequence). The V segment lost 3 bases and the J segment 8 bases; nucleotides outside the gene matches: 3. The CDR3 bases are TGTGCCTGGAGGGACAGGGGGCGTGAGCCCCAGCATTTT. This translates into CAWRDRGREPQHF.

This chain joins TRBV28 and TRBJ1-2; maybe TRBD1 (6 bases). Trimming took off 5 bases at V and 7 bases at J, with 14 bases between the two ends. The length of the CDR3 is 13 residues. The V gene's germline CDR1 is MDHEN and CDR2 SYDVKM. Here the CDR3 reads CASSPLGAGGYTF. As DNA, the CDR3 is TGTGCCAGCAGTCCGTTGGGGGCGGGTGGCTACACCTTC.

The chain joins TRBV27 to TRBJ1-1; D perhaps matches TRBD1 (6 bases). The V and J ends lost 1 base and 11 bases respectively, with 17 bases between them. Germline values: CDR1 MNHEY, CDR2 SMNVEV (reference sequence). The CDR3 contains 14 residues. CDR3 sequence: CASSLLEGGGSAFF. The CDR3 DNA reads as TGTGCCAGCAGTTTATTGGAAGGGGGGGGGAGCGCTTTCTTT.

This clone turned up a few times. This chain links TRBV30 with TRBJ2-1, with 7 bases lining up with TRBD1. Losses at the gene ends were 5 bases for V and 6 bases for J; bases not matched to a gene: 4. Germline-derived CDR1 and CDR2 are GTSNPN and SVGIG (reference sequence). CDR3 size: 12 residues. CDR3 residues: CAWGWDSNEQFF. CDR3 in DNA: TGTGCCTGGGGGTGGGACAGCAATGAGCAGTTCTTC.

The rearrangement links TRBV5-1 to TRBJ1-3, with D hard to call. V gave up 0 bases and J gave up 0 bases, with 4 bases separating them. The CDR3 loop spans 14 amino acids. In germline, CDR1 is SGHRS, CDR2 YFSETQ. CDR3 region: CASSLDISGNTIYF. The CDR3 DNA reads as TGCGCCAGCAGCTTGGACATCTCTGGAAACACCATATATTTT.

The rearrangement uses TRBV6-1 and TRBJ1-2, with a possible D match to TRBD1 (5 bases). CDR3 length: 14 residues. From germline, CDR1 is MNHNS and CDR2 SASEGT. V was shortened by 7 bases and J by 5 bases, with 17 bases between the two germline ends. The CDR3 protein is CASITRGAGYGYTF. CDR3 DNA sequence: TGTGCCAGCATCACCCGAGGGGCGGGGTATGGCTACACCTTC.

In this sample, this clone turned up once. The chain carries TRBV7-3 and TRBJ2-6; D is unclear. The V end lost 1 base, the J end lost 1 base, and 2 bases lay between the germline ends. CDR1 and CDR2 from the germline V gene are SGHTA and FQGTGA. This CDR3 is 14 amino acids long. CDR3 residues: CASSLKSGANVLTF. The CDR3 DNA reads as TGTGCCAGCAGCTTAAAGTCTGGGGCCAACGTCCTGACTTTC. The full variable domain, its missing parts supplied by reference TRBV7-3 and TRBJ2-6, is GAGVSQTPSNKVTEKGKYVELRCDPISGHTALYWYRQSLGQGPEFLIYFQGTGAADDSGLPNDRFFAVRPEGSVSTLKIQRTERGDSAVYLCASSLKSGANVLTFGAGSRLTVL.

CDR3 DNA: TGTGCCAGCACCCGGACAGGGCAAAATGGCTACACCTTC. This sequence encodes CASTRTGQNGYTF. J is TRBJ1-2 and V is TRBV7-3, with 8 bases that match TRBD1. V was pared by 7 bases and J by 6 bases, with 7 bases of the junction left unmatched. The germline V gene has CDR1 SGHTA and CDR2 FQGTGA. This CDR3 comprises 13 residues.

This clone was observed a few times. The genes are TRBV25-1 and TRBJ1-2, with D possibly matching TRBD1 (5 bases). Germline lookup yields CDR1 MGHDK and CDR2 SYGVNS. V was cut by 1 base and J by 2 bases, with 11 bases left in between. The CDR3 runs 15 residues. CDR3 protein: CASSESGTVNYGYTF. The CDR3 nucleotides are TGTGCCAGCAGTGAATCCGGGACGGTGAACTATGGCTACACCTTC.

This clone was counted once. This chain links TRBV4-2 with TRBJ2-2; no reliable D call. Germline V CDR1 and CDR2: LGHNA, YNFKEQ. The CDR3 covers 15 residues. Trimming shortened V by 1 base and J by 1 base, and 7 bases separated the two germline ends. CDR3 sequence: CASSQGPVNTGELFF. The CDR3 nucleotides are TGTGCCAGCAGCCAAGGCCCGGTGAACACCGGGGAGCTGTTTTTT.

This clone showed up just a few times. CDR3 in amino acids: CASSLPLGGAEAFF. As DNA, the CDR3 is TGTGCCAGCAGCTTGCCCCTCGGAGGGGCTGAAGCTTTCTTT. The gene calls are TRBV7-2 and TRBJ1-1; D is perhaps TRBD1 (5 bases). Germline V CDR1 and CDR2: SGHTA, FQGNSA. Trimming pared 3 bases from V and 6 bases from J, leaving 14 bases between. The CDR3 spans 14 residues.

The CDR3 nucleotides read TGCGCCAGCAGCTTGGACGGACGATCGGATAATTCACCCCTCCACTTT. Translated, it gives CASSLDGRSDNSPLHF. This chain links TRBV5-1 with TRBJ1-6; no reliable D call. With 0 bases removed from V and 5 bases from J, the gap between germline ends came to 12 bases. The CDR3 is 16 amino acids. From germline, CDR1 is SGHRS and CDR2 YFSETQ. Using reference TRBV5-1 and TRBJ1-6 for the parts outside the CDR3, the full variable domain is KAGVTQTPRYLIKTRGQQVTLSCSPISGHRSVSWYQQTPGQGLQFLFEYFSETQRNKGNFPGRFSGRQFSNSRSEMNVSTLELGDSALYLCASSLDGRSDNSPLHFGNGTRLTVT.

This chain connects TRBV19 to TRBJ2-7, with 9 bases fitting TRBD1. The CDR3 contains 14 residues. V lost 2 bases, J lost 2 bases, and 1 base stayed unmatched. Germline V gene sequence: CDR1 LNHDA, CDR2 SQIVND (reference sequence). CDR3: CASSIRDRAYEQYF. In nucleotides, the CDR3 is TGTGCCAGTAGTATACGGGACAGGGCCTACGAGCAGTACTTC. Based on the CDR3 plus reference TRBV19 and TRBJ2-7, the full variable domain is DGGITQSPKYLFRKEGQNVTLSCEQNLNHDAMYWYRQDPGQGLRLIYYSQIVNDFQKGDIAEGYSVSREKKESFPLTVTSAQKNPTAFYLCASSIRDRAYEQYFGPGTRLTVT.

In DNA, the CDR3 is TGTGCCAGCAGTGAGGATTACGAGCAGTACTTC. As protein: CASSEDYEQYF. V gene TRBV25-1 combines with J gene TRBJ2-7, with unresolved D. The CDR3 runs 11 residues. CDR1 is MGHDK and CDR2 is SYGVNS in the germline V gene. V was cut by 3 bases and J by 4 bases, with 4 bases left in between.

This clone was observed a single time. The rearrangement links TRBV6-1 to TRBJ2-7; 12 bases line up with TRBD2. This CDR3 is 17 amino acids long. Losses at the gene ends were 0 bases for V and 0 bases for J; bases not matched to a gene: 3. In germline, CDR1 is MNHNS, CDR2 SASEGT. CDR3 amino acids: CASSEATSGRLSYEQYF. CDR3 sequence (DNA): TGTGCCAGCAGTGAAGCTACTAGCGGGAGGCTCTCCTACGAGCAGTACTTC.

The chain uses TRBV6-6 and TRBJ2-6, with D uncertain. The CDR3 length is 13 residues. Germline V CDR1 and CDR2: MNHNY, SVGAGI (reference sequence). The V end was cut by 8 bases, the J end by 1 base, with 6 bases between. The CDR3: CASLGSGANVLTF. The CDR3, as DNA: TGTGCCAGCCTCGGGTCTGGGGCCAACGTCCTGACTTTC.

This clone was counted a single time. The chain uses TRBV9 and TRBJ2-7; D possibly uses TRBD1 or TRBD2 (5 bases each). The CDR3 extends over 15 amino acids. Germline loops: CDR1 SGDLS, CDR2 YYNGEE. With 0 bases removed from V and 3 bases from J, the gap between germline ends came to 13 bases. This CDR3 reads CASSVGPVGGYEQYF. As DNA, the CDR3 is TGTGCCAGCAGCGTAGGTCCCGTTGGGGGCTACGAGCAGTACTTC.

DNA for the CDR3: TGTGCCAGCAGTTTCAGGGAAAAACTGTTTTTT. Translation: CASSFREKLFF. This sequence joins TRBV28 and TRBJ1-4; D is ambiguous. V was cut by 3 bases and J by 8 bases, with 4 bases left in between. Germline CDR1 reads MDHEN; CDR2 reads SYDVKM. The CDR3 length is 11 residues.

The chain carries TRBV30 and TRBJ2-3, with D possibly being TRBD1 or TRBD2 (7 bases each). The length of the CDR3 is 15 residues. Looked up from germline, CDR1 is GTSNPN and CDR2 is SVGIG (reference sequence). Trimming pared 5 bases from V and 0 bases from J, leaving 15 bases between. The chain's CDR3 is CAWGRGGTSTDTQYF. The CDR3 DNA reads TGTGCCTGGGGCAGGGGGGGAACTAGCACAGATACGCAGTATTTT.

The chain combines TRBV7-3 with TRBJ1-1; a weak D match, TRBD1 (6 bases). The CDR3 has 14 amino acids. CDR1 and CDR2 (germline): SGHTA, FQGTGA. Between the trimmed V and J ends, which lost 4 bases and 2 bases, there was a span of 11 bases. CDR3 in DNA: TGTGCCAGCAGCTCGGGGGGGCGAAACACTGAAGCTTTCTTT. It is translated as CASSSGGRNTEAFF.

The gene calls are TRBV14 and TRBJ2-2, with no clear D. Germline CDR1 and CDR2: SGHDN and FVKESK. CDR3 length: 13 amino acids. Trimming removed 0 bases at V and 5 bases at J, with 4 bases between. The CDR3 loop is CASSQDLTGELFF. The CDR3 region has the DNA TGTGCCAGCAGCCAAGATCTAACCGGGGAGCTGTTTTTT.

The gene calls are TRBV12-5 and TRBJ2-1; unclear D gene. The CDR3 runs 12 residues. The V gene lost 2 bases and the J gene lost 5 bases, with 4 bases spanning the gap. Germline CDR1 and CDR2: LGHNT and FRNRAP. CDR3 nucleotides: TGTGCTAGTGGTTTGCGAAACAATGAGCAGTTCTTC. It codes for CASGLRNNEQFF.

About this clone: A far bigger clonotype differs at one base, so this is likely a read error. In nucleotides, the CDR3 is TGCAGCGTTGGCACGGGGCGGGGAATAGAGACCCGGTACTTC. Protein product: CSVGTGRGIETRYF. V gene TRBV29-1 combines with J gene TRBJ2-5; possibly TRBD2 for D (6 bases). This CDR3 region has 14 residues. Germline V gene sequence: CDR1 SQVTM, CDR2 ANQGSEA.

The chain has TRBV6-7 and TRBJ2-7; possibly TRBD2 for D (6 bases). TRBV6-7 falls under the ORF class, with uncertain function. CDR3 size: 11 residues. V was trimmed by 9 bases and J by 4 bases, leaving 10 bases between them. CDR3 coding DNA: TGTGCCAGATGGGAGGTTTACGAGCAGTACTTC. Encoded protein: CARWEVYEQYF.

V usage is TRBV10-2 and J usage is TRBJ2-4; no clear D gene. Germline CDR1 and CDR2: WSHSY and SAAADI. V was pared by 2 bases and J by 0 bases, with 8 bases between. The CDR3 is 15 residues long. The CDR3 DNA follows: TGCGCCAGCAGTGAGGCGGATATAGCCAAAAACATTCAGTACTTC. It is translated as CASSEADIAKNIQYF.

V usage is TRBV11-2 and J usage is TRBJ2-1, with a possible D match to TRBD2 (6 bases). CDR1 and CDR2 (germline): SGHAT, FQNNGV. The length of the CDR3 is 15 residues. V was pared by 1 base and J by 4 bases, with 11 bases between. CDR3 nucleotides: TGTGCCAGCAGCTTAGGGATGGGACTGTACAATGAGCAGTTCTTC. This sequence encodes CASSLGMGLYNEQFF.